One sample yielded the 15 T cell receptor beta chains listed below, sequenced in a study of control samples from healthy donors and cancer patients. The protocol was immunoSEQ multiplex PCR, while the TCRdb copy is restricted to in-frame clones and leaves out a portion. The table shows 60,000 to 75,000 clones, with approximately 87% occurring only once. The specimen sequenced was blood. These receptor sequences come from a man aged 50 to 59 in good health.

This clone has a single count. The CDR3: CASGRGQQNTEAFF. CDR3 sequence (DNA): TGCGCCAGCGGGAGGGGACAGCAAAACACTGAAGCTTTCTTT. The chain carries TRBV5-1 and TRBJ1-1; 7 nucleotides line up with TRBD1. J was trimmed by 2 bases and V by 7 bases; bases with no gene match: 8. The CDR3 totals 14 residues. Germline CDR1 and CDR2: SGHRS and YFSETQ. Based on the CDR3 plus reference TRBV5-1 and TRBJ1-1, the full variable domain is KAGVTQTPRYLIKTRGQQVTLSCSPISGHRSVSWYQQTPGQGLQFLFEYFSETQRNKGNFPGRFSGRQFSNSRSEMNVSTLELGDSALYLCASGRGQQNTEAFFGQGTRLTVV.

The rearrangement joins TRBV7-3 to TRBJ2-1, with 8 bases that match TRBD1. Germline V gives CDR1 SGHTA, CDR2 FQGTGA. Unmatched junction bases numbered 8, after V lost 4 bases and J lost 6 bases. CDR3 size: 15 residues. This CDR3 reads CASSSRQGISNEQFF. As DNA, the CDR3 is TGTGCCAGCAGCTCCAGACAGGGGATCAGCAATGAGCAGTTCTTC.

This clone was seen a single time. The CDR3 spells CASSKLAGGHNEQFF. The CDR3 coding sequence is TGTGCCAGCAGTAAACTAGCGGGAGGTCACAATGAGCAGTTCTTC. The rearrangement links TRBV6-5 to TRBJ2-1; 12 nucleotides align to TRBD2. The CDR3 spans 15 residues. Germline CDR1 MNHEY, CDR2 SVGAGI. V was pared by 5 bases and J by 5 bases, with 4 bases of the junction left unmatched.

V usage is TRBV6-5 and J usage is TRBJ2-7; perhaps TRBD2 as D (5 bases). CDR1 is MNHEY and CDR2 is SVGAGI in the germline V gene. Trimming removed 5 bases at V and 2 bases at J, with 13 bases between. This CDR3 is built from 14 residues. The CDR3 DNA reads TGTGCCAGCAGTACCACTAGAAACGCCTACGAGCAGTACTTC. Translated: CASSTTRNAYEQYF.

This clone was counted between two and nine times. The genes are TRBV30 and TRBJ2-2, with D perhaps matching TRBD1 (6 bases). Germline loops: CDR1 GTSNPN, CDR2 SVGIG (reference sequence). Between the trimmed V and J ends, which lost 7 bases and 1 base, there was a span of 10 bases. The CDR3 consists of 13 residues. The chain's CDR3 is CAFRGWNTGELFF. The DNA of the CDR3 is TGTGCCTTCAGGGGCTGGAACACCGGGGAGCTGTTTTTT.

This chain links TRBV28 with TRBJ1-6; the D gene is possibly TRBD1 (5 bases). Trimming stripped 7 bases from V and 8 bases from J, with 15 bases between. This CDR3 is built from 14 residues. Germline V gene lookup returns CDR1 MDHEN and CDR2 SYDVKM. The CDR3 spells CASTPNGGDSPLHF. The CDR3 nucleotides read TGTGCCAGCACTCCTAACGGGGGGGATTCACCCCTCCACTTT.

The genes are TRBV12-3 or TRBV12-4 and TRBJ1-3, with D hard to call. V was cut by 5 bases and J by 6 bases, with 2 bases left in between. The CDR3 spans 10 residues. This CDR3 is CASSLNTIYF. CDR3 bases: TGTGCCAGCAGTCTAAACACCATATATTTT.

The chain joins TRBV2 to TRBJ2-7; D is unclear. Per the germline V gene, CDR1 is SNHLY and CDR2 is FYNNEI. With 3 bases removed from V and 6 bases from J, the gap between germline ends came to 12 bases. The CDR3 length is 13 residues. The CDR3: CASSDVFQVEQYF. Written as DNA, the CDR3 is TGTGCCAGCAGTGACGTGTTCCAGGTCGAGCAGTACTTC.

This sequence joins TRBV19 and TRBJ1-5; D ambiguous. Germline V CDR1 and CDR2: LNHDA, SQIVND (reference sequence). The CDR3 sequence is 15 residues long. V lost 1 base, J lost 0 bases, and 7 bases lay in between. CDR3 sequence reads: CASSIADNSNQPQHF. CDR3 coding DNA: TGTGCCAGTAGTATAGCAGATAATAGCAATCAGCCCCAGCATTTT.

Here the CDR3 DNA reads TGTGCCAGTAGTAGGGCTTCTTTTAGCAATCAGCCCCAGCATTTT. It codes for CASSRASFSNQPQHF. The rearrangement links TRBV19 to TRBJ1-5; no reliable D call. The V gene's germline CDR1 is LNHDA and CDR2 SQIVND (reference sequence). The CDR3 runs to 15 residues. Trimming took 4 bases from V and 0 from J, leaving 10 bases between them.

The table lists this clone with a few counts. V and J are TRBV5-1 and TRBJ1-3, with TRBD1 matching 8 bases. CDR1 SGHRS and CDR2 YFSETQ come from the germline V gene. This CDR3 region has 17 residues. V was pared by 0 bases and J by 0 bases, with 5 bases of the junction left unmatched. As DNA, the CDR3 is TGCGCCAGCAGCTTGGAACCGGGGACAGGCTCTGGAAACACCATATATTTT. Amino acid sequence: CASSLEPGTGSGNTIYF. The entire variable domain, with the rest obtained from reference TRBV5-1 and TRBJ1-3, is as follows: KAGVTQTPRYLIKTRGQQVTLSCSPISGHRSVSWYQQTPGQGLQFLFEYFSETQRNKGNFPGRFSGRQFSNSRSEMNVSTLELGDSALYLCASSLEPGTGSGNTIYFGEGSWLTVV.

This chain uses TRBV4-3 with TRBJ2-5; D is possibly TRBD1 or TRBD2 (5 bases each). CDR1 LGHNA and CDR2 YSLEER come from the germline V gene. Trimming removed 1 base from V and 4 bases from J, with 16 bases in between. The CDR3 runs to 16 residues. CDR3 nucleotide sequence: TGCGCCAGCAGCCAAGCTCTAGCCAGGGATCTAGAGACCCAGTACTTC. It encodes CASSQALARDLETQYF.

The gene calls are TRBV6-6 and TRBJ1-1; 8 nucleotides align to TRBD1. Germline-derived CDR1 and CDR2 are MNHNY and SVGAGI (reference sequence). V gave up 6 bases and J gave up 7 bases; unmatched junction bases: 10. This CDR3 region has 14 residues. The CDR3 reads CASRFPDRGFEAFF. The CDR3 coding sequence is TGTGCCAGCAGATTCCCTGACAGGGGTTTTGAAGCTTTCTTT.

The CDR3 DNA reads as TGCGCCAGCAGTGAAGGCGAACTCAATTCCTACAATGAGCAGTTCTTC. As protein: CASSEGELNSYNEQFF. This rearrangement joins TRBV10-1 to TRBJ2-1; D not certain. Germline V gives CDR1 WNHNN, CDR2 SYGVQD (reference sequence). Deletions cut 3 bases from V and 1 base from J, with 13 bases between. This CDR3 contains 16 residues.

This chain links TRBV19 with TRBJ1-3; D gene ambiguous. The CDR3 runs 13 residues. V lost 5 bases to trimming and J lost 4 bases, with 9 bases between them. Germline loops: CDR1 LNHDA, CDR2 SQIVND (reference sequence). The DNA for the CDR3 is TGTGCCAGTAGTTTGGCAGAGGGAAACACCATATATTTT. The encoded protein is CASSLAEGNTIYF.